The 4 T cell receptor beta chains below were found in one sample sequenced in a study of blood T cell repertoires in COVID-19. The protocol was immunoSEQ multiplex PCR, while the TCRdb copy is restricted to in-frame clones and leaves out a portion. The sample lists roughly 180,000 clones; around 95% were seen once. The specimen was peripheral blood. All receptors come from a man aged 25 to 45 with COVID-19, enrolled during active disease.

V and J are TRBV2 and TRBJ1-1, with 8 positions matching TRBD1. V lost 6 bases and J lost 7; bases outside the gene matches: 7. The CDR3 consists of 13 residues. Germline V gene data show CDR1 as SNHLY and CDR2 as FYNNEI. Here the CDR3 reads CASSGQGWGEAFF. The CDR3 bases are TGTGCCAGCAGCGGACAGGGTTGGGGTGAAGCTTTCTTT.

This clone was counted a single time. The chain has TRBV5-4 and TRBJ2-3, with TRBD1 as a possible D gene (5 bases). The germline V and J ends were trimmed by 10 bases and 0 bases, with 15 bases remaining between them. From germline, CDR1 is SGHNT and CDR2 YYREEE (reference sequence). CDR3 length: 14 amino acids. CDR3 amino acids: CAGEVAGSTDTQYF. The CDR3 DNA is TGTGCCGGAGAGGTGGCAGGGAGCACAGATACGCAGTATTTT.

The rearrangement links TRBV6-5 to TRBJ1-2; a possible D gene is TRBD1 (5 bases). This CDR3 region has 15 residues. In germline, CDR1 is MNHEY, CDR2 SVGAGI. Trimming pared 0 bases from V and 5 bases from J, leaving 13 bases between. CDR3 region: CASSYSTAKRYGYTF. CDR3 sequence (DNA): TGTGCCAGCAGTTACTCGACAGCCAAGAGATATGGCTACACCTTC.

The V and J genes are TRBV10-3 and TRBJ1-3; TRBD1 matches 9 bases. The CDR3 runs to 17 residues. CDR1 is ENHRY and CDR2 is SYGVKD in the germline V gene. V gave up 0 bases and J gave up 0 bases; unmatched junction bases: 3. This chain's CDR3 is CAISESGTGHSGNTIYF. DNA of the CDR3: TGTGCCATCAGTGAGTCAGGGACAGGGCACTCTGGAAACACCATATATTTT.